This T cell receptor beta chain was retrieved from a study of TIL therapy for anti-PD-1-resistant metastatic lung cancer (dated by TCRdb to the early 2020s). As for the study more broadly: Enrolled patients had a median age of 54 years (range roughly 35-85) and a median tumor PD-L1 proportion score of about 5.9%. Most of the cohort had lung adenocarcinoma, including four EGFR-mutant tumors and two ALK-rearranged tumors, and half of the patients were either current or former smokers. T cell receptor beta sequencing of tumor and peripheral blood served to follow clonotypes across the tumor, the expanded TIL product, and serial blood samples. A median non-synonymous tumor mutation burden of more than 1.2 mutations per megabase was determined across the cohort by whole-exome sequencing.

Read against the paper, the sample's time point label means: pre-treatment sample, taken before nivolumab and TIL therapy. The baseline tumor samples, taken from the same resection that was used to grow TIL, were excised metastases, most often pleural nodules or supraclavicular lymph nodes. Before any PD-1/PD-L1 blockade was given, tumors were harvested, nivolumab was then administered, and patients who progressed went on to receive lymphodepletion, an infusion of expanded TIL, and IL-2. Adults with stage 4 NSCLC were enrolled in a dual-center phase I trial from October 2017 to early 2020. The samples were drawn from an open-label, single-arm phase I trial testing tumor-infiltrating lymphocyte therapy combined with nivolumab in advanced non-small cell lung cancer. Portions of each resected tumor were snap-frozen in liquid nitrogen and stored at -80 °C. Tumor regions of interest were chosen on H&E sections by laser-capture macrodissection, pulverized into roughly 14 mg aliquots, and extracted with Qiagen Allprep kits.

General findings and caveats noted by the study authors: TIL culture showed high clonal turnover, with many enriched product clones undetected in the baseline tumor, suggesting clonal contraction rather than faithful expansion. The study protocol defined all tumor marker inferences as exploratory. The cohort was highly selected, including more treatment-naive, never-smoker and oncogene-addicted patients than is typical, which limits generalizability. Higher clonality and lower diversity were observed in expanded TIL cultures than in baseline intratumoral T cells (median clonality approximately 6% vs 31%, p < 0.0001).

At the junction V is shortened by 2 bases and J by 5 bases, with 11 bases in between. The CDR3 sequence holds 13 residues, the cysteine and phenylalanine included. The sequence is cut down to CDR3 DNA, 39 bases in frame from base 1. CDR1 and CDR2 are drawn from the germline V gene: SGHRS, YFSETQ. Regarding this clone: Its cognate antigen has yet to be identified. Base qualities are missing; no much larger clone stands one base away.

TCR beta CDR3 regions were amplified from genomic DNA with the immunoSEQ v3 hsTCRB kit using bias-controlled multiplex PCR. An Illumina NextSeq 500 was used to sequence the TCR libraries, reaching around 2.1 million read pairs at survey level or roughly 5-6.5 million at deep level. Concerning the study's data processing: V, D and J genes were assigned, non-productive sequences were removed, and clonality was reported by immunoSEQ Analyzer software. Repertoires were compared using productive Simpson clonality and Morisita overlap index of productive TRB rearrangements between infused TIL and blood. Drawn from immuneACCESS, this table holds only the in-frame rearrangements with V and J called that TCRdb kept. Clones are partly lost; checked studies trace under half to an unresolved V gene and leave the rest unexplained. The V and J calls and the clone size are those of that table, but D and trimming were determined from the DNA. The sample contains more than 10,000 clones, 55% to 70% of them found a single time. Approximately 13% of the sample goes to the ten largest clones.

This receptor chain uses TRBV5-1 and TRBJ2-7; the D gene is perhaps TRBD1 or TRBD2, as each covers 5 bases. This specimen was tumor tissue, taken at baseline. This clonotype was obtained from a person between 30 and 80 years old with non-small cell lung cancer. The nucleotide sequence is TGCGCCAGCAGCTTCGAGGGGAGACACGAGCAGTACTTC. Its protein is CASSFEGRHEQYF.